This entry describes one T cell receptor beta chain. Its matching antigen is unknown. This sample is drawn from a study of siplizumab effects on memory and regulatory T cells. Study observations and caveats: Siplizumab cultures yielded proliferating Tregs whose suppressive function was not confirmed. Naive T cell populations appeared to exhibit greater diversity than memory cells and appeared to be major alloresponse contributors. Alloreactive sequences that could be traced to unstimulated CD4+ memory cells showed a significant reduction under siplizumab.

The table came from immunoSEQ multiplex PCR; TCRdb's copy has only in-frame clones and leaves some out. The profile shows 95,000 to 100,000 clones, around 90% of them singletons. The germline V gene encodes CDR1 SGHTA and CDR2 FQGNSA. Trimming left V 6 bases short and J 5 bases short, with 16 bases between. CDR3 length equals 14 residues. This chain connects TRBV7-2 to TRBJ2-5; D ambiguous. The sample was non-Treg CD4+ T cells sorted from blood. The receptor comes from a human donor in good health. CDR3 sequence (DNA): TGTGCCAGCAGTTCCTCGCGGATATTGGAGACCCAGTACTTC. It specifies CASSSSRILETQYF.